This is a list of T cell receptor beta chains from one sample in a study of blood T cells in healthy people across ages. TCRdb analysed the 5' RACE reads with MiXCR anew, one entry per CDR3 protein. The sample has just under 750,000 distinct CDR3 sequences; about a fifth are singletons. The sequenced sample consisted of blood. These receptors all stem from a man between 65 and 85 years old in good health. The CDR3 runs from the conserved cysteine through the conserved F or W. The D gene is left open where the match is weak. Clone size is given for some rows only: seen once, a few or many times, or a class if the clone is expanded.

abundance	v_gene	d_gene	j_gene	CDR3aa	CDR3nt
few	TRBV25-1	-	TRBJ1-3	CASRKSSGNTIYF	TGTGCCAGCAGGAAGAGCTCTGGAAACACCATATATTTT
-	TRBV7-9	TRBD2	TRBJ2-1	CASSILAGGPSDYNEQFF	TGTGCCAGCAGTATCCTAGCGGGAGGGCCTTCGGACTACAATGAGCAGTTCTTC
few	TRBV11-2	TRBD1	TRBJ2-7	CASSFSARDREPYEQYF	TGTGCCAGCAGCTTTTCGGCCCGGGACAGAGAACCTTACGAGCAGTACTTC
few	TRBV21-1	-	TRBJ1-1	CASSMAGLLNTEAFF	TGTGCCAGCAGCATGGCGGGTCTGCTGAACACTGAAGCTTTCTTT
-	TRBV29-1	TRBD1	TRBJ1-5	CSVAGGWGQPQHF	TGCAGCGTAGCAGGGGGCTGGGGTCAGCCCCAGCATTTT
-	TRBV20-1	-	TRBJ1-1	CSAPLPRGDTEAFF	TGCAGTGCTCCCCTGCCCCGTGGGGACACTGAAGCTTTCTTT
-	TRBV12-3/TRBV12-4	TRBD2	TRBJ2-5	CASSAPGTSGGVRETQYF	TGTGCCAGCAGTGCCCCCGGGACTAGCGGGGGGGTACGAGAGACCCAGTACTTC
few	TRBV27	-	TRBJ1-1	CASSSGEGHMNTEAFF	TGTGCCAGCAGTTCGGGAGAGGGCCACATGAACACTGAAGCTTTCTTT
few	TRBV6-1	TRBD2	TRBJ2-1	CASSPRGSGGYNEQFF	TGTGCCAGCAGTCCTCGCGGTAGCGGGGGGTACAATGAGCAGTTCTTC
-	TRBV11-2	TRBD2	TRBJ2-3	CASSPSGGEPDTQYF	TGTGCCAGCAGCCCTAGCGGGGGGGAGCCAGATACGCAGTATTTT
few	TRBV2	-	TRBJ2-3	CASERESTDTQYF	TGTGCCAGTGAGAGGGAGAGCACAGATACGCAGTATTTT
few	TRBV20-1	TRBD1	TRBJ2-2	CSAGTGGSITGELFF	TGCAGTGCCGGAACAGGGGGCTCGATCACCGGGGAGCTGTTTTTT
-	TRBV2	-	TRBJ2-1	CARRELQGEQFF	TGTGCCAGGAGGGAGCTTCAGGGTGAGCAGTTCTTC
few	TRBV28	TRBD2	TRBJ2-1	CASSELAGDSYNEQFF	TGTGCCAGCAGCGAATTAGCGGGAGACTCCTACAATGAGCAGTTCTTC
few	TRBV18	-	TRBJ2-5	CASATGQETQYF	TGTGCCAGCGCGACAGGACAAGAGACCCAGTACTTC
-	TRBV19	TRBD1	TRBJ1-1	CASTVTGGFRAFF	TGTGCCAGTACGGTGACAGGGGGCTTTCGGGCTTTCTTT
-	TRBV3-1	TRBD2	TRBJ2-1	CASSQDLEGGRDEQFF	TGTGCCAGCAGCCAAGATTTAGAGGGAGGGAGGGATGAGCAGTTCTTC
-	TRBV12-3/TRBV12-4	TRBD2	TRBJ2-3	CASSKHSGPDLDTQYF	TGTGCCAGCAGTAAACATAGCGGGCCGGACCTAGATACGCAGTATTTT
-	TRBV12-3/TRBV12-4	-	TRBJ1-1	CASRPRQIMNTEAFF	TGTGCCAGCAGACCTAGACAGATTATGAACACCGAAGCTTTCTTT
many	TRBV20-1	-	TRBJ1-3	CSARDSDSGNTIYF	TGCAGTGCCCGGGACTCAGACTCTGGAAACACCATATATTTT
few	TRBV9	-	TRBJ1-2	CASSVEATGSFYGYTF	TGTGCCAGCAGCGTAGAGGCAACCGGTTCTTTCTATGGCTACACCTTC
-	TRBV12-3/TRBV12-4	-	TRBJ2-7	CASRPRSSYEQYF	TGTGCCAGCAGACCCAGGAGCTCCTACGAGCAGTACTTC
-	TRBV9	-	TRBJ2-3	CAGGNGDTQYF	TGTGCCGGAGGAAACGGAGATACGCAGTATTTT
few	TRBV5-8	TRBD1	TRBJ2-3	CASTHRGPNTQYF	TGTGCCAGCACTCACAGGGGGCCTAATACGCAGTATTTT
few	TRBV5-1	-	TRBJ2-3	CASSPRDPKLGDTQYF	TGCGCCAGCAGCCCCCGGGACCCCAAGTTGGGAGATACGCAGTATTTT